Listed below are T cell receptor beta chains from one sample, sequenced in a study of human T cells and chemical hapten exposure. MiXCR, run by TCRdb on the RACE reads, gives a single entry per CDR3 protein. The table has more than 300,000 distinct CDR3 sequences, about 5.1% seen once. The sample here was whole blood, taken in connection with sensitization to the hapten diphenylcyclopropenone (DPC). These receptors were obtained from a woman aged 45-59 years with alopecia areata. Some clones in this sample may be carry-over from other donors' samples. Both conserved end residues are part of each CDR3. Each record gives: clone size, J gene, D gene, V gene, CDR3 length, CDR3 DNA, CDR3 protein. D genes are given only for firm matches. Clone size is shown for a subset of rows, as once, few, many or a class of expanded clone.

clone_size: many
j_call: TRBJ2-6
d_call: .
v_call: TRBV10-3
cdr3_length: 14
cdr3_nt: TGTGCCATCAGTGAGCCATCTGGGGCCAACGTCCTGACTTTC
cdr3_aa: CAISEPSGANVLTF

clone_size: .
j_call: TRBJ1-5
d_call: .
v_call: TRBV6-1
cdr3_length: 14
cdr3_nt: TGTGCCAGCAGGGCCCTCACAGGGAATCAGCCCCAGCATTTT
cdr3_aa: CASRALTGNQPQHF

clone_size: many
j_call: TRBJ2-5
d_call: .
v_call: TRBV12-3/TRBV12-4
cdr3_length: 14
cdr3_nt: TGTGCCAGCAGTTTAGGGCAGGGCAAAGAGACCCAGTACTTC
cdr3_aa: CASSLGQGKETQYF

clone_size: few
j_call: TRBJ1-1
d_call: .
v_call: TRBV5-4
cdr3_length: 14
cdr3_nt: TGTGCCAGCAGCCCCCCAGACCGGAACACTGAAGCTTTCTTT
cdr3_aa: CASSPPDRNTEAFF

clone_size: .
j_call: TRBJ2-1
d_call: .
v_call: TRBV28
cdr3_length: 16
cdr3_nt: TGTGCCAGCCCCCCTCGGGCTATATGGCCCTACAATGAGCAGTTCTTC
cdr3_aa: CASPPRAIWPYNEQFF

clone_size: .
j_call: TRBJ1-5
d_call: .
v_call: TRBV27
cdr3_length: 17
cdr3_nt: TGTGCCAGCAGTTTCCAGGGGCCTCCGTTTGGCAATCAGCCCCAGCATTTT
cdr3_aa: CASSFQGPPFGNQPQHF

clone_size: once
j_call: TRBJ1-5
d_call: .
v_call: TRBV6-5
cdr3_length: 13
cdr3_nt: TGTGCCAGCAGTTGGACTAAGGATCAGCCCCAGCATTTT
cdr3_aa: CASSWTKDQPQHF

clone_size: many
j_call: TRBJ2-7
d_call: .
v_call: TRBV18
cdr3_length: 14
cdr3_nt: TGTGCCAGCTCACCACCTGCAGGGGGGTACGAGCAGTACTTC
cdr3_aa: CASSPPAGGYEQYF

clone_size: many
j_call: TRBJ1-6
d_call: .
v_call: TRBV12-3/TRBV12-4
cdr3_length: 15
cdr3_nt: TGTGCCAGCGCTCCCCAAGGGCAATATAATTCACCCCTCCACTTT
cdr3_aa: CASAPQGQYNSPLHF

clone_size: many
j_call: TRBJ2-1
d_call: .
v_call: TRBV9
cdr3_length: 15
cdr3_nt: TGTGCCAGCAGCGTAGTAGGGACCCTCATCGATGAGCAGTTCTTC
cdr3_aa: CASSVVGTLIDEQFF

clone_size: many
j_call: TRBJ2-7
d_call: .
v_call: TRBV2
cdr3_length: 13
cdr3_nt: TGTGCCAGCAGTTCATCTGCAAGCTACGAGCAGTACTTC
cdr3_aa: CASSSSASYEQYF

clone_size: .
j_call: TRBJ1-2
d_call: .
v_call: TRBV5-6
cdr3_length: 13
cdr3_nt: TGTGCCAGCAGCTTGGGCGGATACTATGGCTACACCTTC
cdr3_aa: CASSLGGYYGYTF

clone_size: many
j_call: TRBJ2-7
d_call: .
v_call: TRBV30
cdr3_length: 13
cdr3_nt: TGTGCCTGGAGTTGGAACAGCAATTACGAGCAGTACTTC
cdr3_aa: CAWSWNSNYEQYF

clone_size: .
j_call: TRBJ2-7
d_call: .
v_call: TRBV6-2/TRBV6-3
cdr3_length: 14
cdr3_nt: TGTGCCAGCAGTTACTCGACTGCTTTACGCGAGCAGTACTTC
cdr3_aa: CASSYSTALREQYF

clone_size: few
j_call: TRBJ1-5
d_call: TRBD1
v_call: TRBV7-2
cdr3_length: 17
cdr3_nt: TGTGCCAGCAGCAAGACGCGGACAGGGGGCGAGAAACAGCCCCAGCATTTT
cdr3_aa: CASSKTRTGGEKQPQHF

clone_size: .
j_call: TRBJ2-1
d_call: .
v_call: TRBV5-6
cdr3_length: 16
cdr3_nt: TGTGCCAGCAGCTCCCCTGAGGGGGGGCCGAGGAATGAGCAGTTCTTC
cdr3_aa: CASSSPEGGPRNEQFF

clone_size: few
j_call: TRBJ2-1
d_call: TRBD1
v_call: TRBV27
cdr3_length: 15
cdr3_nt: TGTGCCAGCAGTTTGCAGGGGGTGTCCTACAATGAGCAGTTCTTC
cdr3_aa: CASSLQGVSYNEQFF

clone_size: .
j_call: TRBJ2-1
d_call: TRBD2
v_call: TRBV27
cdr3_length: 15
cdr3_nt: TGTGCCAGTCAAAGGTTAGCGGGGAGAGGGAATGAGCAGTTCTTC
cdr3_aa: CASQRLAGRGNEQFF

clone_size: .
j_call: TRBJ1-6
d_call: .
v_call: TRBV20-1
cdr3_length: 15
cdr3_nt: TGCAGTGCTCCGACAGTGGAGGCCTATAATTCACCCCTCCACTTT
cdr3_aa: CSAPTVEAYNSPLHF

clone_size: .
j_call: TRBJ2-2
d_call: TRBD1
v_call: TRBV3-1
cdr3_length: 18
cdr3_nt: TGTGCCAGCAGCCCTTACCGGGACAGGGGGAGTATAGCCGGGGAGCTGTTTTTT
cdr3_aa: CASSPYRDRGSIAGELFF

clone_size: .
j_call: TRBJ2-2
d_call: TRBD2
v_call: TRBV6-2/TRBV6-3
cdr3_length: 16
cdr3_nt: TGTGCCAGCAGTTATAGAAGAGCGGGAGAATCTGGGGAGCTGTTTTTT
cdr3_aa: CASSYRRAGESGELFF

clone_size: many
j_call: TRBJ2-5
d_call: .
v_call: TRBV7-2
cdr3_length: 11
cdr3_nt: TGTGCCAGCACCCGGACAGAGACCCAGTACTTC
cdr3_aa: CASTRTETQYF

clone_size: .
j_call: TRBJ1-5
d_call: TRBD1
v_call: TRBV20-1
cdr3_length: 16
cdr3_nt: TGCAGTGCTAGAGACCCGACAGGGAGGGTGAATCAGCCCCAGCATTTT
cdr3_aa: CSARDPTGRVNQPQHF

clone_size: few
j_call: TRBJ2-3
d_call: .
v_call: TRBV11-2
cdr3_length: 15
cdr3_nt: TGTGCCAGCAGGCGAGGGGGGGCCGTTGAGGATACGCAGTATTTT
cdr3_aa: CASRRGGAVEDTQYF

clone_size: .
j_call: TRBJ1-1
d_call: .
v_call: TRBV7-9
cdr3_length: 12
cdr3_nt: TGTGCCAGCAGCTCCTTGATCACTGAAGCTTTCTTT
cdr3_aa: CASSSLITEAFF

clone_size: few
j_call: TRBJ1-5
d_call: .
v_call: TRBV12-3/TRBV12-4
cdr3_length: 14
cdr3_nt: TGTGCCAGCAGCTCCGACGGATTCCTAGGGGCCCAGCATTTT
cdr3_aa: CASSSDGFLGAQHF

clone_size: many
j_call: TRBJ2-2
d_call: .
v_call: TRBV20-1
cdr3_length: 13
cdr3_nt: TGCAGTGCTACAGCAGGGAACACCGGGGAGCTGTTTTTT
cdr3_aa: CSATAGNTGELFF